This T cell receptor beta chain was identified during a study of vaccination effects on CD4 cells after COVID-19. Study information: The cohort was immunized with two doses of either the BNT162b2 or mRNA-1273 vaccine.

V lost 2 bases, J lost 9 bases, and 14 bases lay in between. CDR3 length equals 15 residues. Germline-derived CDR1 and CDR2 are MNHEY and SVGEGT. In the ViraFEST assay, antigen-specific CD4+ clonotypes were identified by expansion after peptide-pool stimulation. Having been cultured for under twelve days, the cells underwent CD4+ T cell isolation. None of these healthy vaccinees had been infected with SARS-CoV-2 before vaccination. Half of the medium was exchanged for IL-2 medium on both days 3 and 7. The table came from immunoSEQ multiplex PCR; TCRdb's copy has only in-frame clones and leaves some out. The table includes around 19,000 clones, around 76% detected once. This clone was seen a handful of times. Its antigen remains unknown.

The V gene is TRBV6-2 or TRBV6-3, the J gene TRBJ1-6; D might be TRBD1 (6 bases). Sample: CD4+ T cells from PBMCs cultured with HCoV-NL63 spike peptides, taken before COVID-19 vaccination. This TCR was sampled from a human donor who received a COVID-19 vaccine. The CDR3 here is CASSYVTRGGSPLHF. The CDR3 DNA is TGTGCCAGCAGTTACGTCACACGAGGGGGTTCACCCCTCCACTTT.